The 30 T cell receptor beta chains listed next were all sequenced from one sample in a study of blood T cell repertoires in COVID-19. Here immunoSEQ multiplex PCR was the method, and the copy in TCRdb shows in-frame clones only, minus some. Of about 180,000 clones detected, over 75% appear once; the ten largest clones hold approximately 11%. The sequencing input was peripheral blood. The receptors stem from a human donor with active or convalescent COVID-19. The donor label of this sample is uncertain.

This rearrangement joins TRBV7-2 to TRBJ2-2, with D perhaps TRBD1 (6 bases). The CDR3 length is 16 residues. V was pared by 5 bases and J by 5 bases, with 18 bases between. Germline lookup yields CDR1 SGHTA and CDR2 FQGNSA. The CDR3 here is CASSHGQTQKTGELFF. In DNA, the CDR3 is TGTGCCAGCAGCCACGGACAGACCCAAAAAACCGGGGAGCTGTTTTTT.

This clone has a handful of counts. This chain links TRBV18 with TRBJ1-6, with D maybe TRBD1 (5 bases). Germline-derived CDR1 and CDR2 are KGHSH and LQKENI. V dropped 2 bases and J dropped 10 bases, with 9 bases sitting between them. The CDR3 is made up of 13 amino acids. The CDR3 nucleotides are TGTGCCAGCTCACCAACAGGCGGCTCACCCCTCCACTTT. As protein: CASSPTGGSPLHF.

This clone was found once. This chain connects TRBV6-4 to TRBJ2-7, with TRBD2 identical over 9 bases. The trim removed 0 bases at V and 4 bases at J, leaving 7 bases unmatched. The CDR3 contains 16 residues. In germline, CDR1 is MRHNA, CDR2 SNTAGT. The DNA of the CDR3 is TGTGCCAGCAGTGACTCTCGACTAGCGGCCCAATACGAGCAGTACTTC. This sequence encodes CASSDSRLAAQYEQYF.

The chain recombines TRBV19 with TRBJ2-3, with 10 bases that match TRBD2. The ends lost 3 bases at V and 0 bases at J; junction bases unmatched: 3. Germline V CDR1 and CDR2: LNHDA, SQIVND (reference sequence). This CDR3 region has 16 residues. The CDR3 sequence: CASSILAGASTDTQYF. DNA of the CDR3: TGTGCCAGTAGTATCCTAGCGGGAGCTAGCACAGATACGCAGTATTTT.

The chain carries TRBV7-2 and TRBJ1-1, with 7 bases matching TRBD1. V trimming: 3 bases; J trimming: 0 bases; junction bases outside the gene matches: 4. The length of the CDR3 is 15 residues. Germline V gives CDR1 SGHTA, CDR2 FQGNSA. In DNA form, the CDR3 reads TGTGCCAGCAGCTTCTCCGGGACAGTGAACACTGAAGCTTTCTTT. It encodes CASSFSGTVNTEAFF.

The V and J genes are TRBV10-1 and TRBJ1-1; weak D call: TRBD1 (6 bases). Trimming took off 3 bases at V and 1 base at J, with 15 bases between the two ends. The germline gives CDR1 WNHNN, CDR2 SYGVQD (reference sequence). The CDR3 spans 16 residues. The CDR3 here is CASSDYPQGQNTEAFF. The CDR3 DNA reads as TGCGCCAGCAGTGACTACCCACAGGGTCAGAACACTGAAGCTTTCTTT.

The sample holds one count of this clone. The chain links TRBV9 to TRBJ2-7; D possibly corresponds to TRBD1 (6 bases). This CDR3 contains 11 residues. The ends were cut back, 3 bases at V and 12 bases at J, with 13 bases in the middle. Germline CDR1 is SGDLS and CDR2 is YYNGEE. The CDR3: CASSGGQGLYF. The CDR3 bases are TGTGCCAGCAGCGGGGGGCAGGGTCTGTACTTC.

The chain couples TRBV11-2 to TRBJ2-1; 10 nucleotides match TRBD2. J was trimmed by 7 bases and V by 3 bases; bases with no gene match: 6. There are 15 residues in the CDR3. Germline CDR1 SGHAT, CDR2 FQNNGV. CDR3 sequence reads: CASSFQREGLNEQFF. The DNA for the CDR3 is TGTGCCAGCAGCTTCCAGCGGGAGGGCCTGAATGAGCAGTTCTTC.

The gene calls are TRBV9 and TRBJ2-1; 9 positions match TRBD2. In germline, CDR1 is SGDLS, CDR2 YYNGEE. This CDR3 has 15 residues. The V segment lost 6 bases and the J segment 4 bases; nucleotides outside the gene matches: 8. The CDR3 loop reads CASTQTSGSYNEQFF. CDR3 DNA sequence: TGTGCCAGCACCCAGACTAGCGGATCTTACAATGAGCAGTTCTTC.

This clone came up once. The CDR3 nucleotides are TGTGCCAGTAGTACTTCCTTTCTAGCGGGAGGGTACGAGCAGTACTTC. It yields the protein CASSTSFLAGGYEQYF. V is TRBV19 and J is TRBJ2-7; 12 positions match TRBD2. The V and J ends lost 4 bases and 4 bases, in that order; junction bases with no gene match: 8. Germline assignment: CDR1 LNHDA and CDR2 SQIVND (reference sequence). The CDR3 has 16 residues. Supplemented by reference TRBV19 and TRBJ2-7, the full variable domain reads DGGITQSPKYLFRKEGQNVTLSCEQNLNHDAMYWYRQDPGQGLRLIYYSQIVNDFQKGDIAEGYSVSREKKESFPLTVTSAQKNPTAFYLCASSTSFLAGGYEQYFGPGTRLTVT.

For the CDR3, the DNA is TGTGCCAGCAGCGGAGGAACAGGGGCCGGTCTCTACGAGCAGTACTTC. Encoded protein: CASSGGTGAGLYEQYF. The V gene is TRBV9, the J gene TRBJ2-7; 7 positions agree with TRBD1. The germline gives CDR1 SGDLS, CDR2 YYNGEE. Trimming removed 3 bases from V and 3 bases from J; junction bases left unmatched: 12. The CDR3 runs to 16 residues.

The V call is TRBV28, the J call TRBJ1-2, with D possibly being TRBD1 (5 bases). The germline V gene has CDR1 MDHEN and CDR2 SYDVKM. V was clipped by 4 bases and J by 4 bases, with 22 bases between them. There are 17 residues in the CDR3. The CDR3 sequence: CASSSWGGKDSSYGYTF. CDR3 DNA: TGTGCCAGCAGTTCCTGGGGCGGGAAAGACTCCTCCTATGGCTACACCTTC.

The V gene is TRBV14, the J gene TRBJ2-3; tentative D call: TRBD2 (6 bases). Trimming left V 1 base short and J 5 bases short, with 7 bases between. Germline lookup yields CDR1 SGHDN and CDR2 FVKESK. The CDR3 runs to 13 residues. DNA of the CDR3: TGTGCCAGCAGCCAAGGAGCGGGAGATACGCAGTATTTT. It specifies CASSQGAGDTQYF.

V gene TRBV5-1 combines with J gene TRBJ2-4; TRBD2 matches 14 bases. The germline CDR1 and CDR2 sequences are SGHRS and YFSETQ. This CDR3 comprises 21 residues. With V trimmed by 4 bases and J by 0 bases, 15 bases remained unmatched. The CDR3 DNA sequence: TGCGCCAGCAGCCTCGGTCGACTAGCGGGGGGGACCGACCTAGCCAAAAACATTCAGTACTTC. This gives the protein CASSLGRLAGGTDLAKNIQYF.

The rearrangement uses TRBV27 and TRBJ1-2; D is ambiguous. CDR1 is MNHEY and CDR2 is SMNVEV in the germline V gene (reference sequence). The CDR3 spans 17 residues. Trimming stripped 6 bases from V and 5 bases from J, with 25 bases between. CDR3 sequence (DNA): TGTGCCAGCAGACCTATATCTCCATCCCGGCAGGTATATGGCTACACCTTC. Its translation is CASRPISPSRQVYGYTF.

J is TRBJ2-3 and V is TRBV10-1; TRBD2 aligns across 8 bases. Germline CDR1 is WNHNN and CDR2 is SYGVQD (reference sequence). The CDR3 extends over 15 amino acids. The V gene end was trimmed by 3 bases and the J gene end by 6 bases; junction bases not matched to a gene: 8. The CDR3 here is CASSDSGGASDTQYF. Written as DNA, the CDR3 is TGCGCCAGCAGTGATTCGGGGGGGGCATCGGATACGCAGTATTTT.

V gene TRBV18 combines with J gene TRBJ2-3; D might be TRBD2 (6 bases). The CDR3 consists of 17 residues. Germline V gene lookup returns CDR1 KGHSH and CDR2 LQKENI. Between the trimmed V and J ends, which lost 3 bases and 1 base, there was a span of 17 bases. The CDR3 sequence: CASSPRDSPWGTDTQYF. DNA of the CDR3: TGTGCCAGCTCACCTCGGGACTCCCCCTGGGGCACAGATACGCAGTATTTT.

The chain employs TRBV29-1 and TRBJ2-2, with D maybe TRBD1 (5 bases). Germline CDR1 reads SQVTM; CDR2 reads ANQGSEA. Trimming removed 6 bases from V and 4 bases from J, with 15 bases in between. CDR3 size: 14 residues. For the CDR3, the DNA is TGCAGCGTAGACCAGATTCAGGGCACCGGGGAGCTGTTTTTT. Translating gives CSVDQIQGTGELFF.

The chain links TRBV24-1 to TRBJ2-7, with TRBD2 as a possible D gene (5 bases). Trimming stripped 3 bases from V and 0 bases from J, with 17 bases between. CDR3 length equals 17 residues. Germline loops: CDR1 KGHDR, CDR2 SFDVKD. CDR3 DNA: TGTGCCACCAGTGATCCCCTTAGCGAGATGGGCTCCTACGAGCAGTACTTC. Its protein product is CATSDPLSEMGSYEQYF.

The V call is TRBV28, the J call TRBJ2-7, with 9 bases matching TRBD1. The CDR3 consists of 15 residues. V gave up 6 bases and J gave up 4 bases; unmatched junction bases: 10. Germline assignment: CDR1 MDHEN and CDR2 SYDVKM. The CDR3: CASRQRTGATYEQYF. The CDR3 DNA is TGTGCCAGCAGACAACGGACAGGGGCCACATACGAGCAGTACTTC.

V gene TRBV6-6 combines with J gene TRBJ2-1, with no clear D. Trimming removed 7 bases at V and 3 bases at J, with 4 bases between. The CDR3 is 11 amino acids. Germline V CDR1 and CDR2: MNHNY, SVGAGI (reference sequence). CDR3 nucleotides: TGTGCCAGCACAGGCTACAATGAGCAGTTCTTC. Translation: CASTGYNEQFF.

V is TRBV3-1 (or the pseudogene TRBV3-2) and J is TRBJ2-3; 11 bases are a match to TRBD2. Germline V gene lookup returns CDR1 LGHDT and CDR2 YNNKEL (reference sequence). CDR3 length: 23 amino acids. V lost 1 base to trimming and J lost 1 base; unmatched junction nucleotides: 22. The CDR3 loop reads CASSQVPPGQRAWGLAGTDTQYF. In nucleotides, the CDR3 is TGTGCCAGCAGCCAAGTCCCCCCGGGTCAGCGGGCGTGGGGACTAGCGGGCACAGATACGCAGTATTTT.

The chain couples TRBV5-1 to TRBJ2-6; possible D gene TRBD2, 6 bases. Germline V CDR1 and CDR2: SGHRS, YFSETQ. This CDR3 contains 15 residues. Trimming took 5 bases from V and 3 from J, leaving 12 bases between them. CDR3 in DNA: TGCGCCAGCAGGGAGGGGACGAGTGGGGCCAACGTCCTGACTTTC. Its protein product is CASREGTSGANVLTF.

This clone has a handful of counts. The chain is built from TRBV7-9 and TRBJ1-2, with 7 positions matching TRBD1. Germline V gives CDR1 SEHNR, CDR2 FQNEAQ (reference sequence). The CDR3 sequence is 14 residues long. Trimming removed 11 bases from V and 6 bases from J; junction bases left unmatched: 15. CDR3 in DNA: TGTGCCCAGCAGTTCACAGGGGCTTCGGATGGCTACACCTTC. This sequence encodes CAQQFTGASDGYTF.

The chain joins TRBV30 to TRBJ1-5, with 9 bases that match TRBD1. The V gene end was trimmed by 0 bases and the J gene end by 5 bases; junction bases not matched to a gene: 11. This CDR3 contains 17 residues. The V gene's germline CDR1 is GTSNPN and CDR2 SVGIG (reference sequence). The CDR3 nucleotides read TGTGCCTGGAGTGTAGGGGGTGGGACAGGGAAGGATCAGCCCCAGCATTTT. It is translated as CAWSVGGGTGKDQPQHF.

This sequence joins TRBV29-1 and TRBJ1-3, with unresolved D. Germline V gives CDR1 SQVTM, CDR2 ANQGSEA. The CDR3 extends over 12 amino acids. V was trimmed by 4 bases and J by 4 bases, leaving 8 bases between them. DNA of the CDR3: TGCAGCGTTGCCGGGATCGGAAACACCATATATTTT. Protein product: CSVAGIGNTIYF.

This clone was seen a handful of times. The V and J genes are TRBV12-3 or TRBV12-4 and TRBJ2-2; D gene ambiguous. The CDR3 totals 13 residues. V was shortened by 2 bases and J by 5 bases, with 6 bases between the two germline ends. The CDR3 loop reads CASSLPRTGELFF. In DNA, the CDR3 is TGTGCCAGCAGTTTACCCCGTACCGGGGAGCTGTTTTTT.

This clone appeared a single time. DNA of the CDR3: TGTGCCAGCAGTGAAGGGGGCGGTCAAGAGACCCAGTACTTC. Translating it yields CASSEGGGQETQYF. The J gene is TRBJ2-5, the V gene TRBV6-4, with 7 bases identical to TRBD1. V trimming: 3 bases; J trimming: 2 bases; junction bases outside the gene matches: 3. Germline CDR1 MRHNA, CDR2 SNTAGT. The CDR3 loop spans 14 amino acids.

The J gene is TRBJ2-4, the V gene TRBV6-2 or TRBV6-3, with D perhaps TRBD2 (5 bases). The germline gives CDR1 MNHEY, CDR2 SVGEGT. Trimming took off 6 bases at V and 3 bases at J, with 18 bases between the two ends. CDR3 length: 16 amino acids. The CDR3 is CASSLAFPGYKNIQYF. In nucleotides, the CDR3 is TGTGCCAGCAGCCTCGCCTTCCCGGGGTACAAAAACATTCAGTACTTC.

This clone appeared a few times. V usage is TRBV12-5 and J usage is TRBJ1-3; TRBD1 might be the D (6 bases). Looked up from germline, CDR1 is LGHNT and CDR2 is FRNRAP. With 4 bases removed from V and 8 bases from J, the gap between germline ends came to 18 bases. The CDR3 spans 15 residues. CDR3 region: CASGWATGSGDTIYF. The CDR3 DNA is TGTGCTAGTGGTTGGGCCACAGGGTCCGGGGACACCATATATTTT.